This TCR beta chain appears in the sequencing data of a study of T cell changes during pregnancy in multiple sclerosis. CDR1 and CDR2 from the germline V gene are MDHEN and SYDVKM. The V end lost 5 bases, the J end lost 3 bases, and 14 bases lay between the germline ends. This CDR3 comprises 15 residues. The method was immunoSEQ multiplex PCR; TCRdb's version includes in-frame clones alone and lacks a portion of them. This table has roughly 110,000 clones, roughly 89% appearing once. The clonotype originates from a female donor with multiple sclerosis, enrolled in a pregnancy study. The J gene is TRBJ2-1, the V gene TRBV28; D is unclear. The material was peripheral blood, obtained before pregnancy. The CDR3 DNA sequence: TGTGCCAGCAGTCCTCCCGGCGGAAACTACAATGAGCAGTTCTTC. Its protein product is CASSPPGGNYNEQFF.